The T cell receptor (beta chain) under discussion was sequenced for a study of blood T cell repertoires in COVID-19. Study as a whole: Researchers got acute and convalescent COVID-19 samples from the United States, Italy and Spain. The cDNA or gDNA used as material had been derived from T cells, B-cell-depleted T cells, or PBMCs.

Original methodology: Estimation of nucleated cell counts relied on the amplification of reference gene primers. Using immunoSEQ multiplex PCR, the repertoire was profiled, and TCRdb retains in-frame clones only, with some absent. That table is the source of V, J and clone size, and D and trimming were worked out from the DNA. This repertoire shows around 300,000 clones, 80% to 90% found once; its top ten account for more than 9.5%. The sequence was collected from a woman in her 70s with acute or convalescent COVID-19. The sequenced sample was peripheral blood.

CDR3 nucleotide sequence: TGTGCCAGCAGTGAATTGGAGGGGCTTGAAGCTTTCTTT. Amino acid sequence: CASSELEGLEAFF. The genes are TRBV2 and TRBJ1-1; tentative D call: TRBD1 (5 bases). The V end was cut by 2 bases, the J end by 7 bases, with 11 bases between. Germline V lookup: CDR1 SNHLY, CDR2 FYNNEI. This CDR3 has 13 amino acids.